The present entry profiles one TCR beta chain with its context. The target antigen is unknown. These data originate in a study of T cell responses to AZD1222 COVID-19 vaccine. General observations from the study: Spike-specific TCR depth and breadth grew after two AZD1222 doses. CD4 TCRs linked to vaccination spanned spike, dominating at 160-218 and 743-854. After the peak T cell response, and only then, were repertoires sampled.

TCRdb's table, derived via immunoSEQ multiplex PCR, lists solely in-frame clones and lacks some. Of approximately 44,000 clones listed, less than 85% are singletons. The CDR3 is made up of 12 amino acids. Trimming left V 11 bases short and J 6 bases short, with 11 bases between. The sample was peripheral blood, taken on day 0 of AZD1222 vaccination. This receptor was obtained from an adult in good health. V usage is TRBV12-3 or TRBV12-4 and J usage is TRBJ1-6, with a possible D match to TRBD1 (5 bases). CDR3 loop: CASAGPNSPLHF. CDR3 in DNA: TGTGCCTCGGCGGGGCCTAATTCACCCCTCCACTTT.